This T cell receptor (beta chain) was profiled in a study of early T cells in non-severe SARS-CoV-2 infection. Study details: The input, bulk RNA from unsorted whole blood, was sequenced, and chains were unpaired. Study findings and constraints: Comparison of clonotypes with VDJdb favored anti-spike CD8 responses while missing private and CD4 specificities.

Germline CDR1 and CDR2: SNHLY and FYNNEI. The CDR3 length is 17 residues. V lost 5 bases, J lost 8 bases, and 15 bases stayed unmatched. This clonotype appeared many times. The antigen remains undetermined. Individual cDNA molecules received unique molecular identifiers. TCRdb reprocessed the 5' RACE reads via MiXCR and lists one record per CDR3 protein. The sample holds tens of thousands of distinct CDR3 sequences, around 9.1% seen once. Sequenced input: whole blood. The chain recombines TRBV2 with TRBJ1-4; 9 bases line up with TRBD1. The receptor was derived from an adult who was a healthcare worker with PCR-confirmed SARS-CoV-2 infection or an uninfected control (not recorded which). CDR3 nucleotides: TGTGCCAGCAGTTTCGACAGGGGGTCGCTTGGGAAGGAAAAACTGTTTTTT. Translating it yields CASSFDRGSLGKEKLFF. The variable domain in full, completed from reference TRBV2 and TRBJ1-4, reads EPEVTQTPSHQVTQMGQEVILRCVPISNHLYFYWYRQILGQKVEFLVSFYNNEISEKSEIFDDQFSVERPDGSNFTLKIRSTKLEDSAMYFCASSFDRGSLGKEKLFFGSGTQLSVL.